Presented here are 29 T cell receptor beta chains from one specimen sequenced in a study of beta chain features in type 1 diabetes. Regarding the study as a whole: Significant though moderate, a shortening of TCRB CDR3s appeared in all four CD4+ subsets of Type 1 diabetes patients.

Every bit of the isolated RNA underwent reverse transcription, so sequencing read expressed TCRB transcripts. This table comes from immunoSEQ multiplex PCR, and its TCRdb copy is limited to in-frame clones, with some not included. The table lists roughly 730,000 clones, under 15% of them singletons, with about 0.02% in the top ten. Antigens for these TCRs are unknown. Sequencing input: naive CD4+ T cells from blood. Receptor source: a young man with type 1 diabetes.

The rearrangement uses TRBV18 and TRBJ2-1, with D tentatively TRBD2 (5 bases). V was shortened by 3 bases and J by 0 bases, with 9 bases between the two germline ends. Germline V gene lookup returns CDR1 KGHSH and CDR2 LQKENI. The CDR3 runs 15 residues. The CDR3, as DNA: TGTGCCAGCTCACCGTGGAGGAGCTCCTACAATGAGCAGTTCTTC. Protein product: CASSPWRSSYNEQFF.

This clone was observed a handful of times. The CDR3 here is CASSDSMTALYNEQFF. Written as DNA, the CDR3 is TGTGCCAGCAGTGACTCTATGACCGCTCTCTACAATGAGCAGTTCTTC. The rearrangement joins TRBV6-4 to TRBJ2-1; no definite D call. V was shortened by 0 bases and J by 3 bases, with 12 bases between the two germline ends. Germline-derived CDR1 and CDR2 are MRHNA and SNTAGT. There are 16 residues in the CDR3.

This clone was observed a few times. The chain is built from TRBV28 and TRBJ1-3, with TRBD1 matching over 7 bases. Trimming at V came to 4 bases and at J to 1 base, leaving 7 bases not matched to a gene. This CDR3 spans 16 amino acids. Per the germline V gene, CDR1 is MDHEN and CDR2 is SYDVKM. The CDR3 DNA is TGTGCCAGCAGTTCTCAAACGACAGGGTCTGGAAACACCATATATTTT. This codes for CASSSQTTGSGNTIYF.

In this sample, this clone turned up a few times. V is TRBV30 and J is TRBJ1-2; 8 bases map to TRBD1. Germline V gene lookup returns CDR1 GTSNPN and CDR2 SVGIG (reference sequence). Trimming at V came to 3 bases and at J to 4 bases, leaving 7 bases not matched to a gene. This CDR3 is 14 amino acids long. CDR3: CAWRIQGGGYGYTF. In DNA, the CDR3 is TGTGCCTGGAGGATACAGGGGGGTGGCTATGGCTACACCTTC. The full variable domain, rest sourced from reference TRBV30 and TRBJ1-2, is SQTIHQWPATLVQPVGSPLSLECTVEGTSNPNLYWYRQAAGRGLQLLFYSVGIGQISSEVPQNLSASRPQDRQFILSSKKLLLSDSGFYLCAWRIQGGGYGYTFGSGTRLTVV.

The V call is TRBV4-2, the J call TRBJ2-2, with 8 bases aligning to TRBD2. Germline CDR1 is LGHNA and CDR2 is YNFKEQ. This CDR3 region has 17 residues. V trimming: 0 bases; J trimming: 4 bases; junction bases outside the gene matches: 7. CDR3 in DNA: TGTGCCAGCAGCCAAGAGCAAGCGGGGGCCCTCACCGGGGAGCTGTTTTTT. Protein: CASSQEQAGALTGELFF.

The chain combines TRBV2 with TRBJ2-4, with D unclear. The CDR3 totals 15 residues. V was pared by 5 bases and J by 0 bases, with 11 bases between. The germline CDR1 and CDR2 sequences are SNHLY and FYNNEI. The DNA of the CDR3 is TGTGCCAGCAGTAGGATAGAACTAGCCAAAAACATTCAGTACTTC. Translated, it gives CASSRIELAKNIQYF.

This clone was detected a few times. The CDR3 DNA follows: TGCGCCAGCCGACCCTACTCCGGGACAGGGGCTTTGAGCTCCTACAATGAGCAGTTCTTC. Its translation: CASRPYSGTGALSSYNEQFF. The gene calls are TRBV4-1 and TRBJ2-1, with TRBD1 identical over 10 bases. Losses at the gene ends were 8 bases for V and 0 bases for J; bases not matched to a gene: 19. CDR1 MGHRA and CDR2 YSYEKL come from the germline V gene. This CDR3 spans 20 amino acids.

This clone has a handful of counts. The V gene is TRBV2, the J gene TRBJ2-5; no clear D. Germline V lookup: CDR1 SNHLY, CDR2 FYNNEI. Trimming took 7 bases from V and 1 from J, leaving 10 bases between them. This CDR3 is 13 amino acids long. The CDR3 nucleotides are TGTGCCAGCATCCTTAGGCCCCAAGAGACCCAGTACTTC. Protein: CASILRPQETQYF.

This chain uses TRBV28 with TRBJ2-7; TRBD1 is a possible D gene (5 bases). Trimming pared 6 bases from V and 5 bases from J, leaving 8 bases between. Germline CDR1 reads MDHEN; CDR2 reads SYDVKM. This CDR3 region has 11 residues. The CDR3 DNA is TGTGCCAGCAGCGACAGAGACGAGCAGTACTTC. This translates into CASSDRDEQYF.

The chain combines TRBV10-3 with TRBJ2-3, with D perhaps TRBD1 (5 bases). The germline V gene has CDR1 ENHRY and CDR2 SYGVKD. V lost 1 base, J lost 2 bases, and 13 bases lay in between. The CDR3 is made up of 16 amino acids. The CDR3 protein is CAISEWGRYNTDTQYF. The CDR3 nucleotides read TGTGCCATCAGTGAGTGGGGCCGATACAACACAGATACGCAGTATTTT.

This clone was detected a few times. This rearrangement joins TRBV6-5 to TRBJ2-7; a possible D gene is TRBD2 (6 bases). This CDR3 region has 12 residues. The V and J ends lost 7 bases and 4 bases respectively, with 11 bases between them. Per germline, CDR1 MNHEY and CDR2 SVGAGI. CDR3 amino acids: CASTAAGYEQYF. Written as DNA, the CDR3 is TGTGCCAGCACCGCGGCGGGGTACGAGCAGTACTTC.

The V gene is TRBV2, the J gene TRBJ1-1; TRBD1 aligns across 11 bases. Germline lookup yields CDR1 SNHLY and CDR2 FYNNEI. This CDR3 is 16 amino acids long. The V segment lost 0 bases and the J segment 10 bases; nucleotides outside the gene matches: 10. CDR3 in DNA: TGTGCCAGCAGTGAAGCGCCCGGACAGGGGGCTTGGGGAGCTTTCTTT. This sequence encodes CASSEAPGQGAWGAFF. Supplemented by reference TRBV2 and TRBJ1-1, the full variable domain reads EPEVTQTPSHQVTQMGQEVILRCVPISNHLYFYWYRQILGQKVEFLVSFYNNEISEKSEIFDDQFSVERPDGSNFTLKIRSTKLEDSAMYFCASSEAPGQGAWGAFFGQGTRLTVV.

CDR3 residues: CASSEGWLAYEQYF. The CDR3 DNA reads TGTGCCAGCTCAGAGGGATGGTTGGCCTACGAGCAGTACTTC. V and J are TRBV18 and TRBJ2-7; D is perhaps TRBD2 (5 bases). Trimming removed 5 bases from V and 2 bases from J, with 13 bases in between. The CDR3 totals 14 residues. Germline V gene sequence: CDR1 KGHSH, CDR2 LQKENI.

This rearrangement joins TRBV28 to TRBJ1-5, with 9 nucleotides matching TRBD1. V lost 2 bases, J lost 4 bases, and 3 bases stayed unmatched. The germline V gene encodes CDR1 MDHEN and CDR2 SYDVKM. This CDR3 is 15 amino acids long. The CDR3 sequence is CASSLATGGNQPQHF. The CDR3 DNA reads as TGTGCCAGCAGTTTAGCGACAGGGGGGAATCAGCCCCAGCATTTT.

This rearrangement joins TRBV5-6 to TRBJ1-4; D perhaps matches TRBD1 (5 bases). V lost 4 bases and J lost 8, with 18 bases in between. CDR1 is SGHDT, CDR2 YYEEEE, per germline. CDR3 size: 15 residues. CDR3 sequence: CASSSPGPDREKLFF. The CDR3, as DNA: TGTGCCAGCAGCAGCCCAGGGCCAGATCGGGAAAAACTGTTTTTT.

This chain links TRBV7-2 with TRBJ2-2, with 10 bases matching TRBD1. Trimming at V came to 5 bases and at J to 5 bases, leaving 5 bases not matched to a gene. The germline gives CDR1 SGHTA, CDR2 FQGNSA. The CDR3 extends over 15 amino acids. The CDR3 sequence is CASSRQGAGTGELFF. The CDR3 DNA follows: TGTGCCAGCAGCCGACAGGGGGCAGGGACCGGGGAGCTGTTTTTT.

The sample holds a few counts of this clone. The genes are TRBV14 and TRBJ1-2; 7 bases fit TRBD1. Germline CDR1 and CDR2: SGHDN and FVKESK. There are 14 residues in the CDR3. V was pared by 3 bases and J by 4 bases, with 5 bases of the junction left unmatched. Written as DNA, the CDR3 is TGTGCCAGCAGCCAGATCCAGGGGGGCTATGGCTACACCTTC. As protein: CASSQIQGGYGYTF.

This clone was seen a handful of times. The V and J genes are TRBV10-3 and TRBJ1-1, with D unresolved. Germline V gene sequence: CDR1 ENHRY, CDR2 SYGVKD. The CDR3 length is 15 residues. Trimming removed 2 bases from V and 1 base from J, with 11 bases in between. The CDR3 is CAISELTNGNTEAFF. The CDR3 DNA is TGTGCCATCAGTGAGCTGACAAATGGGAACACTGAAGCTTTCTTT.

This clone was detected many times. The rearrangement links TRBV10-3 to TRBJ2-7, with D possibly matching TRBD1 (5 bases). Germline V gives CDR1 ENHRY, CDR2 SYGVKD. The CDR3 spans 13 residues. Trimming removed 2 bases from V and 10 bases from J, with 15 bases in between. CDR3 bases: TGTGCCATCAGTGAGGTGACAGAAACCGAACAGTACTTC. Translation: CAISEVTETEQYF.

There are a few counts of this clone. CDR3 DNA: TGTGCCAGCCGATCTCTATCCCTCAGGGGGGCTTCCTACGAGCAGTACTTC. Translation gives CASRSLSLRGASYEQYF. The V and J genes are TRBV13 and TRBJ2-7; weak D call: TRBD1 (7 bases). The germline V gene encodes CDR1 PRHDT and CDR2 FYEKMQ (reference sequence). V gave up 8 bases and J gave up 1 base, with 24 bases separating them. The CDR3 runs 17 residues.

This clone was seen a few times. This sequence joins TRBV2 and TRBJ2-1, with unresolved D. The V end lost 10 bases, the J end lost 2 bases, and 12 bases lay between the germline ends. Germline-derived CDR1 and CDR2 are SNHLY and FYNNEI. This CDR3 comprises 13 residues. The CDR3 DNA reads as TGTGCCAATACCAGGTATACCTACAATGAGCAGTTCTTC. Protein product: CANTRYTYNEQFF. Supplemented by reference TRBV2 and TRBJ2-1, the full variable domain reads EPEVTQTPSHQVTQMGQEVILRCVPISNHLYFYWYRQILGQKVEFLVSFYNNEISEKSEIFDDQFSVERPDGSNFTLKIRSTKLEDSAMYFCANTRYTYNEQFFGPGTRLTVL.

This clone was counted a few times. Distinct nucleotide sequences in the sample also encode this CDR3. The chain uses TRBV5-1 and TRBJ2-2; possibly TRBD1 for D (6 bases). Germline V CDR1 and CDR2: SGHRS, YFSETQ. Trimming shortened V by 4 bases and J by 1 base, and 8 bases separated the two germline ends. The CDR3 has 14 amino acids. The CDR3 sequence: CASSPGQNTGELFF. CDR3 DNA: TGCGCCAGCAGCCCGGGACAGAACACCGGGGAGCTGTTTTTT.

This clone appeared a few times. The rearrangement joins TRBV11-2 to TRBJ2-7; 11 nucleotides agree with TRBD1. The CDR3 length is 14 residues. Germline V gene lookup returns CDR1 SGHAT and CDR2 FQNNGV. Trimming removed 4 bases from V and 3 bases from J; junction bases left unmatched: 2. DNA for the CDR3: TGTGCCAGCAGCTCCGGGACAGGGGGCTACGAGCAGTACTTC. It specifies CASSSGTGGYEQYF.

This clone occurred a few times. The CDR3 coding sequence is TGTGCCTGGAGTTCGATAACGGGTCCTAATGAAAAACTGTTTTTT. Encoded protein: CAWSSITGPNEKLFF. The chain carries TRBV30 and TRBJ1-4; unclear D gene. V lost 2 bases and J lost 3, with 13 bases in between. The CDR3 consists of 15 residues. Germline CDR1 GTSNPN, CDR2 SVGIG (reference sequence).

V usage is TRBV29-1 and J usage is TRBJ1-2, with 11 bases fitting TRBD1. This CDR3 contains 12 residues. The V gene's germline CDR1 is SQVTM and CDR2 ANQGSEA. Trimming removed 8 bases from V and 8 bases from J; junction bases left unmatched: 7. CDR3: CSSDRGLEGYTF. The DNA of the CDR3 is TGCAGCTCGGACAGGGGGCTCGAGGGCTACACCTTC.

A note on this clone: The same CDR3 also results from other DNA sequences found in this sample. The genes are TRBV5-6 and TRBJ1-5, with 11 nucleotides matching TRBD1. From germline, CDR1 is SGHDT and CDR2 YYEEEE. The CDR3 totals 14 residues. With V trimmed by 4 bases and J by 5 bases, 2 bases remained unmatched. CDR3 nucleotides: TGTGCCAGCAGCCCGGGACAGGGGGATCAGCCCCAGCATTTT. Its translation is CASSPGQGDQPQHF.

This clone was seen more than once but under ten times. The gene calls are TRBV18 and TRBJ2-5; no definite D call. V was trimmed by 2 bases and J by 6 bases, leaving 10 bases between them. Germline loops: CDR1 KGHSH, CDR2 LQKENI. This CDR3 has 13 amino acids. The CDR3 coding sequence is TGTGCCAGCTCACCAGGACGTTCTCAGACCCAGTACTTC. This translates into CASSPGRSQTQYF.

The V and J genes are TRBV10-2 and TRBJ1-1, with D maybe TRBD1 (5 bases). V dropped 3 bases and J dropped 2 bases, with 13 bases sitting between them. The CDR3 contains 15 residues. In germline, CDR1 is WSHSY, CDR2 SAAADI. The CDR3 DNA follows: TGCGCCAGCAGTGACCGTGGGGGAGGAAACACTGAAGCTTTCTTT. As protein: CASSDRGGGNTEAFF.

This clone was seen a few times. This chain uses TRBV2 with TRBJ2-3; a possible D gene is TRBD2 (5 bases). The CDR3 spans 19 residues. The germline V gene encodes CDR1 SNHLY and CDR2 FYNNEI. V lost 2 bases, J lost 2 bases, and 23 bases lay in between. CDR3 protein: CASSERKHERATYTDTQYF. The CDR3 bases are TGTGCCAGCAGTGAACGTAAGCACGAGAGGGCGACGTACACAGATACGCAGTATTTT.